What follows are 30 T cell receptor beta chains derived from one specimen sequenced in a study of identical twins. TCRdb ran MiXCR on the 5' RACE reads and lists one entry per CDR3 protein. This table holds approximately 620,000 distinct CDR3 sequences, roughly 8% found once. The sample was also reused in another study, on yellow fever vaccine responses in identical twins.

Sequenced input: PBMCs. These TCRs come from a woman aged 18 to 35 in good health.

This clonotype came up a few times. The chain links TRBV28 to TRBJ1-2, with D uncertain. The CDR3 has 15 residues. Per the germline V gene, CDR1 is MDHEN and CDR2 is SYDVKM. V lost 7 bases and J lost 2, with 17 bases in between. The CDR3 protein is CASKTGSGKNYGYTF. The DNA of the CDR3 is TGTGCCAGCAAAACGGGCTCGGGGAAAAACTATGGCTACACCTTC.

At least ten counts were recorded for this clonotype. The V and J genes are TRBV5-1 and TRBJ2-5; D gene ambiguous. Germline CDR1 and CDR2: SGHRS and YFSETQ. This CDR3 spans 12 amino acids. Trimming took off 2 bases at V and 4 bases at J, with 6 bases between the two ends. This CDR3 is CASSFERETQYF. CDR3 in DNA: TGCGCCAGCAGCTTCGAGCGAGAGACCCAGTACTTC. The full variable domain, its missing parts supplied by reference TRBV5-1 and TRBJ2-5, is KAGVTQTPRYLIKTRGQQVTLSCSPISGHRSVSWYQQTPGQGLQFLFEYFSETQRNKGNFPGRFSGRQFSNSRSEMNVSTLELGDSALYLCASSFERETQYFGPGTRLLVL.

This clonotype was observed a few times. This chain uses TRBV27 with TRBJ1-6; D not resolved. Germline V gives CDR1 MNHEY, CDR2 SMNVEV (reference sequence). Trimming removed 6 bases from V and 2 bases from J, with 5 bases in between. CDR3 length: 13 amino acids. CDR3 amino acids: CASRGAYNSPLHF. In DNA form, the CDR3 reads TGTGCCAGCAGGGGCGCCTATAATTCACCCCTCCACTTT.

About this clonotype itself: A read error may produce the germline difference seen at one junction end. The rearrangement uses TRBV20-1 and TRBJ1-6, with D unclear. CDR1 DFQATT and CDR2 SNEGSKA come from the germline V gene (reference sequence). The CDR3 runs to 10 residues. The CDR3 DNA follows: TGCAGTGTCTATAGTTCACCCCTCCACTTT. It translates to CSVYSSPLHF.

V is TRBV4-3 and J is TRBJ2-3, with D uncertain. This CDR3 comprises 15 residues. The germline gives CDR1 LGHNA, CDR2 YSLEER. Trimming removed 0 bases from V and 2 bases from J, with 9 bases in between. For the CDR3, the DNA is TGCGCCAGCAGCCAAGACAACAGACTCACAGATACGCAGTATTTT. As protein: CASSQDNRLTDTQYF.

V gene TRBV7-8 combines with J gene TRBJ1-3; 7 bases are a match to TRBD1. This CDR3 contains 17 residues. The germline V gene encodes CDR1 SGHVS and CDR2 FQNEAQ. Trimming at V came to 0 bases and at J to 0 bases, leaving 5 bases not matched to a gene. In nucleotides, the CDR3 is TGTGCCAGCAGCTTAGCGCAGGGGGTAGGCTCTGGAAACACCATATATTTT. As protein: CASSLAQGVGSGNTIYF.

This clonotype has a count of ten or more. The J gene is TRBJ2-3, the V gene TRBV29-1, with 8 bases aligning to TRBD2. The length of the CDR3 is 14 residues. J was trimmed by 4 bases and V by 8 bases; bases with no gene match: 11. Germline V gene sequence: CDR1 SQVTM, CDR2 ANQGSEA. The CDR3 sequence: CSSTGTRASDTQYF. In nucleotides, the CDR3 is TGCAGCTCCACCGGGACTAGGGCGTCAGATACGCAGTATTTT.

This clonotype was counted only a few times. CDR3 protein: CASSFNSRGGYNEQFF. CDR3 nucleotides: TGTGCCAGCAGTTTCAATAGTCGGGGCGGATACAATGAGCAGTTCTTC. The chain recombines TRBV28 with TRBJ2-1; D is possibly TRBD1 or TRBD2 (5 bases each). Deletions cut 3 bases from V and 4 bases from J, with 16 bases between. This CDR3 has 16 residues. Germline V gene data show CDR1 as MDHEN and CDR2 as SYDVKM.

With regard to this clonotype: Germline and junction disagree at one end, which may indicate a read error. CDR3 in amino acids: CASSLGVVRSGQETQYF. In DNA form, the CDR3 reads TGTGCTAGCAGCTTAGGGGTGGTGAGATCGGGTCAAGAGACCCAGTACTTC. The chain couples TRBV7-7 to TRBJ2-5; weak D call: TRBD1 (5 bases). The germline V gene encodes CDR1 SSHAT and CDR2 FNYEAQ (reference sequence). This CDR3 is built from 17 residues.

This clonotype was picked up many times. This rearrangement joins TRBV4-3 to TRBJ2-1, with D perhaps TRBD2 (6 bases). The CDR3 length is 18 residues. Between the trimmed V and J ends, which lost 0 bases and 1 base, there was a span of 16 bases. CDR1 and CDR2 from the germline V gene are LGHNA and YSLEER. CDR3 region: CASSQDRYSGKSYNEQFF. The CDR3 DNA reads as TGCGCCAGCAGCCAAGATCGGTATAGCGGAAAATCCTACAATGAGCAGTTCTTC.

The chain uses TRBV5-1 and TRBJ2-7; D unclear. The V gene's germline CDR1 is SGHRS and CDR2 YFSETQ. The V end was cut by 1 base, the J end by 2 bases, with 10 bases between. The CDR3 covers 14 residues. CDR3 bases: TGCGCCAGCAGCTTGCTAACAGACCCCTACGAGCAGTACTTC. As protein: CASSLLTDPYEQYF.

Many counts were recorded for this clonotype. The chain has TRBV29-1 and TRBJ2-3, with 7 bases matching TRBD1. Trimming removed 4 bases from V and 4 bases from J; junction bases left unmatched: 11. This CDR3 spans 15 amino acids. CDR1 and CDR2 from the germline V gene are SQVTM and ANQGSEA. Written as DNA, the CDR3 is TGCAGCGTTGGGTCGACAGGGCAGGTTTCAGATACGCAGTATTTT. It yields the protein CSVGSTGQVSDTQYF.

This chain links TRBV10-3 with TRBJ2-5; D remains ambiguous. The V end was cut by 3 bases, the J end by 7 bases, with 15 bases between. There are 14 residues in the CDR3. Germline loops: CDR1 ENHRY, CDR2 SYGVKD. The CDR3 DNA reads TGTGCCATCAGTGACGACCCAACCTGGGGGACCCAGTACTTC. Its translation is CAISDDPTWGTQYF.

This clonotype was seen a handful of times. The gene calls are TRBV7-2 and TRBJ2-2, with 7 bases that match TRBD2. V shed 7 bases and J 2 bases; nucleotides not matched to a gene: 7. The CDR3 is 15 amino acids. The germline gives CDR1 SGHTA, CDR2 FQGNSA. CDR3 DNA sequence: TGTGCCAGCATGCTAGCGGCGGCAAACACCGGGGAGCTGTTTTTT. It translates to CASMLAAANTGELFF.

This clonotype was picked up many times. This chain uses TRBV29-1 with TRBJ1-3; TRBD1 aligns across 7 bases. This CDR3 contains 14 residues. V was pared by 4 bases and J by 2 bases, with 5 bases of the junction left unmatched. Germline lookup yields CDR1 SQVTM and CDR2 ANQGSEA. The CDR3 protein is CSVVQGSTGNTIYF. CDR3 sequence (DNA): TGCAGCGTTGTACAGGGGTCAACTGGAAACACCATATATTTT.

The CDR3 is CASSALLQGAPYNEQFF. The CDR3 bases are TGCGCCAGCAGCGCGCTGCTACAGGGGGCGCCCTACAATGAGCAGTTCTTC. This chain links TRBV5-1 with TRBJ2-1; the match to TRBD1 covers 9 bases. Trimming at V came to 4 bases and at J to 2 bases, leaving 10 bases not matched to a gene. Germline CDR1 reads SGHRS; CDR2 reads YFSETQ. This CDR3 is built from 17 residues.

The chain uses TRBV7-2 and TRBJ1-5, with no clear D. Germline assignment: CDR1 SGHTA and CDR2 FQGNSA. Deletions cut 6 bases from V and 10 bases from J, with 13 bases between. The CDR3 totals 12 residues. CDR3 region: CASSYTAGPQHF. As DNA, the CDR3 is TGTGCCAGCAGTTATACCGCCGGACCCCAGCATTTT.

This chain links TRBV29-1 with TRBJ2-7, with a weak D call TRBD1 (6 bases). In germline, CDR1 is SQVTM, CDR2 ANQGSEA. The V end lost 2 bases, the J end lost 3 bases, and 14 bases lay between the germline ends. This CDR3 is built from 14 residues. CDR3 in amino acids: CSVETRGSSYEQYF. In DNA form, the CDR3 reads TGCAGCGTTGAAACCAGGGGTTCTAGCTACGAGCAGTACTTC.

The sample holds a few counts of this clonotype. The chain uses TRBV10-2 and TRBJ2-1; D is ambiguous. This CDR3 is built from 12 residues. Germline V lookup: CDR1 WSHSY, CDR2 SAAADI. The ends were cut back, 3 bases at V and 15 bases at J, with 15 bases in the middle. The DNA of the CDR3 is TGCGCCAGCAGTGAAACGGCTAGGATTCGGTTCTTC. It is translated as CASSETARIRFF.

This clonotype has a count of ten or more. This chain joins TRBV6-1 and TRBJ2-5, with D perhaps matching TRBD2 (6 bases). Germline CDR1 reads MNHNS; CDR2 reads SASEGT. V lost 4 bases to trimming and J lost 1 base, with 10 bases between them. The CDR3 consists of 14 residues. CDR3 DNA sequence: TGTGCCAGCAGTGTCGGCGGGATCCAAGAGACCCAGTACTTC. Translating gives CASSVGGIQETQYF.

With respect to this clonotype: One junction end does not reproduce the germline sequence, and a read error may be involved. The chain joins TRBV6-2 or TRBV6-3 to TRBJ2-7; no firm D call. The CDR3 covers 13 residues. Germline V gene data show CDR1 as MNHEY and CDR2 as SVGEGT. The CDR3 region is CANSFGSVGEQYF. The CDR3 DNA is TGTGCCAACAGTTTCGGCTCGGTCGGCGAGCAGTACTTC.

The sample holds a few counts of this clonotype. The CDR3 region is CASSLTSTGANVLTF. The CDR3 region has the DNA TGTGCCAGCAGCCTTACTAGTACCGGGGCCAACGTCCTGACTTTC. The chain employs TRBV11-2 and TRBJ2-6; D possibly corresponds to TRBD2 (5 bases). The CDR3 extends over 15 amino acids. Germline values: CDR1 SGHAT, CDR2 FQNNGV. V gave up 5 bases and J gave up 4 bases, with 12 bases separating them.

Ten or more counts support this clonotype. The genes are TRBV28 and TRBJ2-7, with D perhaps being TRBD1 or TRBD2 (7 bases each). The germline CDR1 and CDR2 sequences are MDHEN and SYDVKM. V shed 2 bases and J shed 0 bases, with 20 bases lying between them. CDR3 size: 18 residues. The CDR3 coding sequence is TGTGCCAGCAGTTTAGATAGGACCAGGGGGGGCTCCTCCTACGAGCAGTACTTC. Translating gives CASSLDRTRGGSSYEQYF.

This clonotype was recorded at least ten times. J is TRBJ2-1 and V is TRBV12-3 or TRBV12-4; D is undetermined. The CDR3 has 13 residues. The ends were cut back, 6 bases at V and 10 bases at J, with 16 bases in the middle. CDR3: CASRLKGLYEQFF. The CDR3 region has the DNA TGTGCCAGCAGATTAAAAGGGCTATACGAGCAGTTCTTC.

The J gene is TRBJ2-1, the V gene TRBV12-3 or TRBV12-4, with TRBD2 identical over 8 bases. This CDR3 has 18 residues. The trim removed 2 bases at V and 6 bases at J, leaving 15 bases unmatched. The CDR3 DNA sequence: TGTGCCAGCAGTTTATCGCCGGATAGCGGGATCAGGAGCAATGAGCAGTTCTTC. As protein: CASSLSPDSGIRSNEQFF.

The table lists this clonotype with many counts. This sequence joins TRBV20-1 and TRBJ2-7; TRBD2 is a possible D gene (6 bases). Germline CDR1 is DFQATT and CDR2 is SNEGSKA (reference sequence). V was cut by 4 bases and J by 3 bases, with 13 bases left in between. The CDR3 extends over 13 amino acids. The CDR3 loop is CSATGGIGYEQYF. Written as DNA, the CDR3 is TGCAGTGCTACCGGGGGTATAGGCTACGAGCAGTACTTC.

V is TRBV21-1 and J is TRBJ1-4; the tabulated D call, TRBD1, remains unverified against the DNA. TRBV21-1 is a recognized pseudogene. The CDR3 totals 15 residues. The CDR3 DNA reads TGTGCCAGCAACAGTACAGGCCCAACTAATGAAAAACTGTTTTTT. It encodes CASNSTGPTNEKLFF.

The table lists this clonotype with a few counts. V gene TRBV29-1 combines with J gene TRBJ1-1, with 7 bases that match TRBD1. The ends lost 8 bases at V and 4 bases at J; junction bases unmatched: 19. This CDR3 spans 16 amino acids. Germline values: CDR1 SQVTM, CDR2 ANQGSEA. The CDR3 loop reads CSTLPLIRQGGTEAFF. The CDR3, as DNA: TGCAGCACTTTGCCCTTGATAAGGCAGGGGGGCACTGAAGCTTTCTTT. Full variable domain (remainder filled in from reference TRBV29-1 and TRBJ1-1): SAVISQKPSRDICQRGTSLTIQCQVDSQVTMMFWYRQQPGQSLTLIATANQGSEATYESGFVIDKFPISRPNLTFSTLTVSNMSPEDSSIYLCSTLPLIRQGGTEAFFGQGTRLTVV.

This clonotype was picked up many times. This chain joins TRBV29-1 and TRBJ1-1, with 9 bases that match TRBD1. Germline assignment: CDR1 SQVTM and CDR2 ANQGSEA. J was trimmed by 5 bases and V by 4 bases; bases with no gene match: 8. The CDR3 consists of 14 residues. Here the CDR3 reads CSVGAGTGWTEAFF. The CDR3 DNA reads TGCAGCGTTGGAGCCGGGACAGGGTGGACTGAAGCTTTCTTT. Full variable domain (rest looked up from reference TRBV29-1 and TRBJ1-1): SAVISQKPSRDICQRGTSLTIQCQVDSQVTMMFWYRQQPGQSLTLIATANQGSEATYESGFVIDKFPISRPNLTFSTLTVSNMSPEDSSIYLCSVGAGTGWTEAFFGQGTRLTVV.

The table lists this clonotype with many counts. This chain links TRBV7-9 with TRBJ2-7; 10 bases are shared with TRBD1. The CDR3 runs 16 residues. V lost 3 bases, J lost 1 base, and 6 bases stayed unmatched. CDR1 is SEHNR, CDR2 FQNEAQ, per germline (reference sequence). This CDR3 is CASSFRRGQGSYEQYF. CDR3 bases: TGTGCCAGCAGCTTCAGGAGGGGACAGGGGTCCTACGAGCAGTACTTC.